These T cell receptor beta chains were read from a single sample in a study of early T cells in non-severe SARS-CoV-2 infection. TCRdb redid the calling of the 5' RACE reads with MiXCR, one entry per CDR3 protein. The sample consists of just under 65,000 distinct CDR3 sequences, roughly 9% of them appearing once. Sequenced material: whole blood, taken at baseline. The source of these receptors is an adult who was a healthcare worker with PCR-confirmed SARS-CoV-2 infection or an uninfected control (not recorded which). Both conserved end residues are part of each CDR3. A D gene is named only where the DNA matches it firmly. The size of a clone is reported for some rows only, either as once, few or many, or as a class for expanded clones.

j_gene,d_gene,v_gene,abundance,CDR3nt,CDR3aa
TRBJ1-6,NA,TRBV5-4,NA,TGTGCCAGCAGCGATTCGAGGGGCAATTCACCCCTCCACTTT,CASSDSRGNSPLHF
TRBJ1-1,TRBD1,TRBV5-1,many,TGCGCCAGCAGCGAAAACCAGGGGGTAGGCACTGAAGCTTTCTTT,CASSENQGVGTEAFF
TRBJ1-2,TRBD1,TRBV6-6,NA,TGTGCCAGCAGTTACTCGAGCGGACAGGGGTCCTATGGCTACACCTTC,CASSYSSGQGSYGYTF
TRBJ2-3,NA,TRBV19,few,TGTGCCAGTAGTATAAAGGCAGCACTCAGCACAGATACGCAGTATTTT,CASSIKAALSTDTQYF
TRBJ2-3,NA,TRBV7-6,few,TGTGCCAGCAGCTTGGGCGGGACTGGCACAGATACGCAGTATTTT,CASSLGGTGTDTQYF
TRBJ2-3,TRBD1,TRBV20-1,many,TGCAGTGCTAGAGATCCCCTCAGGGGGCCGAGCACAGATACGCAGTATTTT,CSARDPLRGPSTDTQYF
TRBJ2-7,TRBD1,TRBV14,many,TGTGCCAGCAGCCGTCCCGGGACAGGATACGAGCAGTACTTC,CASSRPGTGYEQYF
TRBJ2-7,TRBD2,TRBV9,many,TGTGCCAGCAGCGTGTCGGGGGACTACTACGAGCAGTACTTC,CASSVSGDYYEQYF
TRBJ1-1,NA,TRBV18,many,TGTGCCAGCTCACCACGAAAGGAATCTAGGGTGAACACTGAAGCTTTCTTT,CASSPRKESRVNTEAFF
TRBJ1-1,NA,TRBV7-9,many,TGTGCCAGCAGCTTTGGGGAGGTCACTGAAGCTTTCTTT,CASSFGEVTEAFF
TRBJ2-7,NA,TRBV2,few,TGTGCCAGCAGTGACAAGCGGCATTCCTACGAGCAGTACTTC,CASSDKRHSYEQYF
TRBJ2-2,TRBD2,TRBV5-1,few,TGCGCCAGCATGACTAATCCGGGACTAGCTTATCCCGGGGAGCTGTTTTTT,CASMTNPGLAYPGELFF
TRBJ2-1,TRBD1,TRBV30,few,TGTGCCTGGAAGGGACAGGGGTTGTTCAATGAGCAGTTCTTC,CAWKGQGLFNEQFF
TRBJ1-6,NA,TRBV18,many,TGTGCCAGCTCACCACGCGAGGGTAGCAATTCACCCCTCCACTTT,CASSPREGSNSPLHF
TRBJ2-1,NA,TRBV20-1,many,TGCAGTGCTAGAGATGAATCAGCGGGCCCTGTTAGCTCCTACAATGAGCAGTTCTTC,CSARDESAGPVSSYNEQFF
TRBJ1-1,NA,TRBV6-5,many,TGTGCCAGCAGTTCCTCGGGGAGGACTGAAGCTTTCTTT,CASSSSGRTEAFF
TRBJ2-1,NA,TRBV7-9,many,TGTGCCAGCAGCTACGGACAGAGGGGGGCCAATGAGCAGTTCTTC,CASSYGQRGANEQFF
TRBJ2-1,TRBD2,TRBV7-6,NA,TGTGCCAGCAGCTTAACTTTAAGGACTAGCGGGAGGGCGGACAATGAGCAGTTCTTC,CASSLTLRTSGRADNEQFF
TRBJ2-7,NA,TRBV19,NA,TGTGCCAGTAGTATCCGCCTGGGCTTCGAGCAGTACTTC,CASSIRLGFEQYF
TRBJ2-7,NA,TRBV20-1,few,TGCAGTGCTGGGTGGTTGCGGGCGAGCTCCTACGAGCAGTACTTC,CSAGWLRASSYEQYF
TRBJ2-2,NA,TRBV5-1,many,TGCGCCAGCAGCTTGGTTCAGGGCGCCGGGGAGCTGTTTTTT,CASSLVQGAGELFF
TRBJ2-3,TRBD2,TRBV6-6,many,TGTGCCAGCAGTACTGGACTAGCGGGAGCAGATACGCAGTATTTT,CASSTGLAGADTQYF
TRBJ2-7,NA,TRBV7-9,few,TGTGCCAGCAGCTTACCAGGGAACGATCCCTACGAGCAGTACTTC,CASSLPGNDPYEQYF
TRBJ2-1,TRBD2,TRBV10-3,many,TGTGCCATCAGCAAAGCCAGCGGGAGTGCGGGCGAGCAGTTCTTC,CAISKASGSAGEQFF
TRBJ1-6,NA,TRBV20-1,NA,TGCAGTGCTAGCCCCGGGTTAAATTCACCCCTCCACTTT,CSASPGLNSPLHF
TRBJ1-4,NA,TRBV7-2,NA,TGTGCCAGCAGTTCCCGTCCTACGGCTAATGAAAAACTGTTTTTT,CASSSRPTANEKLFF
TRBJ1-4,NA,TRBV2,many,TGTGCCAGCAGTGAAAATCGGGGACTAAATGAAAAACTGTTTTTT,CASSENRGLNEKLFF
TRBJ2-7,NA,TRBV20-1,NA,TGCAGTGCTAGGGGTAGCTCCTACGAGCAGTACTTC,CSARGSSYEQYF
TRBJ1-2,NA,TRBV20-1,NA,TGCAGTGCCGAAGCTCCGAGCTACTATGGCTACACCTTC,CSAEAPSYYGYTF
TRBJ2-1,NA,TRBV7-2,NA,TGTGCCAGCAGCTTACGGGAAAACAATGAGCAGTTCTTC,CASSLRENNEQFF
TRBJ1-5,NA,TRBV25-1,NA,TGTGCCAGCAGTGAAGTCGGGGTCAATCAGCCCCAGCATTTT,CASSEVGVNQPQHF
TRBJ1-3,NA,TRBV7-2,many,TGTGCCAGCAGCCTCCTGTCGGGGTGGGGAAACACCATATATTTT,CASSLLSGWGNTIYF
TRBJ2-1,TRBD2,TRBV7-6,medium-sized,TGTGCCAGCAGCTCTAGGACTAGCGGGCAGTTCTTC,CASSSRTSGQFF
TRBJ2-5,NA,TRBV2,many,TGTGCCAGCGGGACCATGGGGCTAGCCGGCCCCACCCAGTACTTC,CASGTMGLAGPTQYF
TRBJ2-3,TRBD2,TRBV7-9,few,TGTGCCAGCAGCTTAGCCACTAGCGGGATCACAGATACGCAGTATTTT,CASSLATSGITDTQYF
TRBJ2-7,NA,TRBV12-3/TRBV12-4,many,TGTGCCAGCAGTTTCCTCCCCTACGAGCAGTACTTC,CASSFLPYEQYF
TRBJ1-1,NA,TRBV20-1,few,TGCAGTGCTAGTACGGATACTGAAGCTTTCTTT,CSASTDTEAFF
TRBJ2-3,NA,TRBV7-2,few,TGTGCCAGCAGCTTAGTATACGTGGCAGGGCGTGGCACAGATACGCAGTATTTT,CASSLVYVAGRGTDTQYF
TRBJ1-6,NA,TRBV11-2,many,TGTGCCAGCAGCCCCCACCCGACGCCCGGGGATTCACCCCTCCACTTT,CASSPHPTPGDSPLHF
TRBJ2-5,NA,TRBV5-1,NA,TGCGCCAGCAGCTTGATAGCGGACCAAGAGACCCAGTACTTC,CASSLIADQETQYF
TRBJ2-3,TRBD2,TRBV18,NA,TGTGCCAGCTCACAGTCTAGCGGACGCACAGATACGCAGTATTTT,CASSQSSGRTDTQYF
TRBJ2-1,TRBD2,TRBV20-1,NA,TGCAGTGCTTTAGCGGGATCCTCCTACAATGAGCAGTTCTTC,CSALAGSSYNEQFF
TRBJ2-7,NA,TRBV10-2,NA,TGCGCCAGCAGTGAGAGTCCCTACGAGCAGTACTTC,CASSESPYEQYF
TRBJ2-7,NA,TRBV11-2,few,TGTGCCAGCAGCTTTATTAGCGACGAGCAGTACTTC,CASSFISDEQYF
TRBJ1-1,NA,TRBV6-5,NA,TGTGCCAGCCATGATCAGGGGAACACTGAAGCTTTCTTT,CASHDQGNTEAFF
TRBJ1-2,NA,TRBV19,many,TGTGCCAGTAGTACTCGGACAGATGGCTACACCTTC,CASSTRTDGYTF
TRBJ2-3,NA,TRBV2,many,TGTGCCAGCAGTGCGGAACTCGTCCAGTATTTT,CASSAELVQYF
TRBJ1-2,TRBD1,TRBV4-1,NA,TGCGCCAGCAGCCAAGATGGGGGACAGGGGTTCTATGGCTACACCTTC,CASSQDGGQGFYGYTF
TRBJ2-1,NA,TRBV5-1,NA,TGCGCCAGCAGCTTGGGTAGCGGCCCCTCCTACAATGAGCAGTTCTTC,CASSLGSGPSYNEQFF
TRBJ1-1,NA,TRBV11-2,few,TGTGCCAGCAGCTTAAGACAGAACACTGAAGCTTTCTTT,CASSLRQNTEAFF
TRBJ2-2,TRBD1,TRBV5-1,NA,TGCGCCAGCAGCCGGGACAGGGGGAGCACCGGGGAGCTGTTTTTT,CASSRDRGSTGELFF
TRBJ2-7,TRBD2,TRBV3-1,few,TGTGCCAGCAGCCGCTGGACTAGCGGGATTTCCGAGCAGTACTTC,CASSRWTSGISEQYF
TRBJ1-6,NA,TRBV5-4,few,TGTGCCAGCAGCTTGGATGAATCACCCCTCCACTTT,CASSLDESPLHF
TRBJ2-2,NA,TRBV11-2,NA,TGTGCCAGCAGCCCAGGAGTAGCGGTGAACACCGGGGAGCTGTTTTTT,CASSPGVAVNTGELFF
TRBJ2-3,NA,TRBV7-3,medium-sized,TGTGCCAGCAGCTTATTTTATTTGTGGGTCACAGATACGCAGTATTTT,CASSLFYLWVTDTQYF
TRBJ1-2,NA,TRBV19,many,TGTGCCAGTAGTTTACGGACAGCCGACTATGGCTACACCTTC,CASSLRTADYGYTF
TRBJ1-1,NA,TRBV20-1,few,TGCAGTGCTAGGACATCGAACACTGAAGCTTTCTTT,CSARTSNTEAFF
TRBJ2-7,TRBD2,TRBV4-1,NA,TGCGCCAGCAGCCAAGATCGGACTAGCGGGATCCAGTACTTC,CASSQDRTSGIQYF
TRBJ1-1,NA,TRBV12-3/TRBV12-4,NA,TGTGCCAGCAGTCCCAGACAGAACACTGAAGCTTTCTTT,CASSPRQNTEAFF